The T cell receptor beta chain under discussion was sequenced for a study of T-cell reconstitution after alpha-beta-depleted transplantation in children. Whole-study findings and limits: Several hundred expanded graft clones reportedly were the source of alpha-beta T cells about two months after transplant.

This clonotype was recorded a few times. Antigen unknown. Unique molecular identifiers featured in how the TCRbeta library was prepared. TCRdb ran MiXCR on the PCR reads and lists one entry per CDR3 protein. The table shows about 830,000 distinct CDR3 sequences, with approximately 15% occurring only once. Per germline, CDR1 DFQATT and CDR2 SNEGSKA (reference sequence). The length of the CDR3 is 13 residues. V lost 3 bases to trimming and J lost 4 bases; unmatched junction nucleotides: 2. This rearrangement joins TRBV20-1 to TRBJ2-1; TRBD2 matches 8 bases. Here the sequenced sample was PBMCs, mostly from graft donor cells, taken 360 days after TCRalphabeta/CD19-depleted stem cell transplant. The receptor was isolated from a male patient aged 10 to 17 who had a stem cell transplant for acute lymphoblastic leukemia, so the T cells may come from the graft donor. The CDR3 bases are TGCAGTGCTAGTAGCGGGAATTACAATGAGCAGTTCTTC. Translating gives CSASSGNYNEQFF.